These 16 T cell receptor beta chains originate from one sample sequenced in a study of tissue T cells after allogeneic stem cell transplantation. Sequencing was performed with immunoSEQ multiplex PCR; in TCRdb, only in-frame clones are kept and a portion is missing. The repertoire holds roughly 45,000 clones, with over 65% as singletons. Material: sorted cells pooled from one or two spleens. The receptor set was obtained from a pool of C57BL/6 mice in good health.

The table lists this clone with a count of one. All gene names here are mouse names. The CDR3 goes on 1 residue after the read ends, and that part is filled in from the germline J gene. The gene calls are TRBV19 and TRBJ2-5, with 10 bases lining up with TRBD1. J gave up 4 bases and V 2 bases, and 1 base lay outside the gene matches. Germline CDR1 FNHDT, CDR2 SITEND (reference sequence). The CDR3 length is 14 residues. The sequenced part of the CDR3 DNA is TGTGCCAGCAGTATGGGACAGGGGAAAGACACCCAGTAC. It codes for CASSMGQGKDTQY. The whole CDR3 region reads CASSMGQGKDTQYF. The full variable domain, completed using reference TRBV19 and TRBJ2-5, is GGIITQTPKFLIGQEGQKLTLKCQQNFNHDTMYWYRQDSGKGLRLIYYSITENDLQKGDLSEGYDASREKKSSFSLTVTSAQKNEMAVFLCASSMGQGKDTQYFGPGTRLLVL.

This clone showed up just once. The genes are named according to mouse. Read coverage stops 1 residue before the CDR3 terminus; the germline J gene supplies the remainder. This chain connects TRBV16 to TRBJ2-3; D gene uncertain. Trimming took off 2 bases at V and 3 bases at J, with 3 bases between the two ends. The CDR3 runs 12 residues. Germline CDR1 is SGHSA and CDR2 is FRNQAP. CDR3 residues: CASSLQAETLYF. The CDR3 bases that were read are TGTGCAAGCAGCTTACAAGCAGAAACGCTGTAT.

As regards this clone: The gene names here belong to mouse. The CDR3 reads CASSEGLTGHEQYF. The CDR3 bases that were read are TGTGCTAGCAGTGAGGGGCTGACAGGGCATGAACAGTAC. The chain links TRBV17 to TRBJ2-7; 7 bases are shared with TRBD1. The missing CDR3 end, 1 residue past where the read stops, is filled in from the germline J gene. V shed 5 bases, J shed 5 bases, and the junction held 9 bases outside the gene matches. This CDR3 comprises 14 residues. Germline V gives CDR1 MNHDT, CDR2 YYDKIL. Based on the CDR3 plus reference TRBV17 and TRBJ2-7, the full variable domain is DTTVKQNPRYKLARVGKPVNLICSQTMNHDTMYWYQKKPNQAPKLLLFYYDKILNREADTFEKFQSSRPNNSFCSLYIGSAGLEYSAMYLCASSEGLTGHEQYFGPGTRLTVL.

In its sample, this clone was seen a few times. Here the gene names and germline are mouse. The CDR3 extends 1 residue past the end of the read, so its final part is completed from the germline J gene. The chain is built from TRBV20 and TRBJ1-3; 7 bases match TRBD1. The CDR3 covers 13 residues. The germline V gene encodes CDR1 GFQATS and CDR2 STVNSAI. V gave up 5 bases and J gave up 2 bases; unmatched junction bases: 3. CDR3 DNA (partial): TGTGGTGCTTATACAGGGGCTGGAAATACGCTCTAT. This encodes CGAYTGAGNTLY. The complete CDR3 sequence is CGAYTGAGNTLYF. The whole variable domain, filled in from reference TRBV20 and TRBJ1-3, reads GALVYQYPRRTICKSGTSMRMECQAVGFQATSVAWYRQSPQKTFELIALSTVNSAIKYEQNFTQEKFPISHPNLSFSSMTVLNAYLEDRGLYLCGAYTGAGNTLYFGEGSRLIVV.

Notes on this clone: Mouse gene names apply. CDR3 DNA (partial): TGTGCCAGCAGTGAAGGGAGCCCTTATTCTGGAAATACGCTCTAT. Its translation: CASSEGSPYSGNTLY. The entire CDR3 protein is CASSEGSPYSGNTLYF. V is TRBV13-1 and J is TRBJ1-3; D is ambiguous. The read stops 1 residue short of the end of the CDR3; the missing end is completed from the germline J gene. The CDR3 is 16 residues long. V gave up 2 bases and J gave up 0 bases, with 12 bases separating them. Germline V gene data show CDR1 as NSHNY and CDR2 as SYGAGN.

To note about this clone: Mouse germline and gene names are used. The read stops 1 residue short of the end of the CDR3; the missing end is completed from the germline J gene. This chain joins TRBV5 and TRBJ2-7; 10 nucleotides match TRBD2. V lost 1 base and J lost 2; bases outside the gene matches: 2. This CDR3 comprises 15 residues. Germline V lookup: CDR1 LGHNA, CDR2 YNLKQL (reference sequence). The CDR3 loop reads CASSQAGTGAYEQYF. The DNA read from the CDR3 is TGTGCCAGCAGCCAAGCTGGGACTGGGGCCTATGAACAGTAC.

In regard to this clone: These gene names are mouse names. Read coverage stops 1 residue before the CDR3 terminus; the germline J gene supplies the remainder. The V gene is TRBV26, the J gene TRBJ1-1; no clear D. V was clipped by 2 bases and J by 0 bases, with 7 bases between them. Germline lookup yields CDR1 KGHPV and CDR2 FQNQEV (reference sequence). The CDR3 extends over 14 amino acids. CDR3 in amino acids: CASSLGSANTEVFF. CDR3 bases read: TGTGCCAGCAGTCTGGGCAGTGCAAACACAGAAGTCTTC.

Concerning this clone itself: Gene names denote mouse genes. From the germline J gene comes the end of the CDR3, since the read stops 1 residue before it. The V gene is TRBV26, the J gene TRBJ1-2, with no clear D. Germline CDR1 KGHPV, CDR2 FQNQEV (reference sequence). The CDR3 has 13 amino acids. Trimming cost V 4 bases and J 0 bases, with 6 bases left between them. The CDR3 reads CASSPQANSDYTF. CDR3 DNA (partial): TGTGCCAGCAGTCCACAAGCAAACTCCGACTACACC.

This clone was seen more than once but under ten times. Genes and germline come from the mouse. The CDR3 extends 1 residue past the end of the read, so its final part is completed from the germline J gene. This chain uses TRBV26 with TRBJ2-1, with 10 bases aligning to TRBD2. The CDR3 is 15 amino acids. Trimming at V came to 4 bases and at J to 4 bases, leaving 4 bases not matched to a gene. Germline V gives CDR1 KGHPV, CDR2 FQNQEV (reference sequence). The DNA read from the CDR3 is TGTGCCAGCAGTCCAGACTGGGGGGAATATGCTGAGCAGTTC. It encodes CASSPDWGEYAEQF. The whole CDR3 sequence reads CASSPDWGEYAEQFF.

About this clone itself: The listed genes are named as in mouse. The read ends 1 residue before the CDR3 terminus; that terminus is restored from the germline J gene. The V and J genes are TRBV19 and TRBJ2-1; a possible D gene is TRBD1 (6 bases). V was pared by 3 bases and J by 5 bases, with 9 bases between. From germline, CDR1 is FNHDT and CDR2 SITEND (reference sequence). The CDR3 spans 13 residues. The CDR3 spells CASSTGADAEQFF. The DNA read from the CDR3 is TGTGCCAGCAGTACAGGGGCGGATGCTGAGCAGTTC.

Note on this clone: The genes are named according to mouse. The observed sequence ends 1 residue before the CDR3 terminus, with the missing tail filled in from the germline J gene. The chain is built from TRBV29 and TRBJ2-5; TRBD1 is a possible D gene (6 bases). Trimming removed 3 bases from V and 3 bases from J, with 10 bases in between. Germline assignment: CDR1 MSHET and CDR2 SYDVDS. The length of the CDR3 is 14 residues. The chain's CDR3 is CASSFLGQQDTQYF. The part of the CDR3 DNA that was read is TGTGCTAGCAGTTTCCTCGGACAGCAAGACACCCAGTAC. Full variable domain (missing parts from reference TRBV29 and TRBJ2-5): DMKVTQMPRYLIKRMGENVLLECGQDMSHETMYWYRQDPGLGLQLIYISYDVDSNSEGDIPKGYRVSRKKREHFSLILDSAKTNQTSVYFCASSFLGQQDTQYFGPGTRLLVL.

This clone was detected once. Genes and germline come from the mouse. The missing CDR3 end, 1 residue past where the read stops, is filled in from the germline J gene. The chain is built from TRBV15 and TRBJ2-3, with D possibly being TRBD1 (6 bases). Germline-derived CDR1 and CDR2 are SGHND and FRSKSL. The CDR3 is 14 residues long. Trimming pared 6 bases from V and 0 bases from J, leaving 10 bases between. CDR3 region: CASRGTTSAETLYF. The covered CDR3 bases are TGTGCCAGCAGAGGGACAACTAGTGCAGAAACGCTGTAT.

A few counts support this clone. The gene names given are mouse names. The read gets to within 1 residue of the CDR3 end, and the germline J gene fills in the rest. The chain joins TRBV2 to TRBJ1-3, with D hard to call. Germline CDR1 is LGHNA and CDR2 is YSYQKL. There are 15 residues in the CDR3. Trimming took off 0 bases at V and 3 bases at J, with 9 bases between the two ends. The CDR3 spells CASSQDHGVGNTLYF. The covered CDR3 bases are TGTGCCAGCAGCCAAGATCACGGGGTTGGAAATACGCTCTAT.

With respect to this clone: Mouse names are used for the genes. The read gets to within 1 residue of the CDR3 end, and the germline J gene fills in the rest. The chain joins TRBV2 to TRBJ2-5; the D is unclear. Germline CDR1 is LGHNA and CDR2 is YSYQKL. The CDR3 has 14 residues. Trimming stripped 0 bases from V and 5 bases from J, with 9 bases between. The CDR3 bases that were read are TGTGCCAGCAGCCAAGAAGTAAGGGCAGACACCCAGTAC. Its translation: CASSQEVRADTQY. The whole CDR3 is CASSQEVRADTQYF.

As for this clone: The gene names given are mouse names. The read finishes 1 residue shy of the CDR3 end, and the germline J gene is used to complete it. The chain has TRBV14 and TRBJ1-2; 10 bases are shared with TRBD1. V gave up 2 bases and J gave up 3 bases; unmatched junction bases: 1. CDR1 and CDR2 from the germline V gene are SGHDT and FRDEAV. The CDR3 extends over 14 amino acids. This CDR3 reads CASSLGTGDSDYTF. The covered CDR3 bases are TGTGCCAGCAGTTTAGGGACAGGGGACTCCGACTACACC.

Details on this clone: All gene names here are mouse names. The CDR3 is cut off 1 residue early in the read; its end comes from the germline J gene. The rearrangement uses TRBV29 and TRBJ1-2; D not resolved. This CDR3 spans 14 amino acids. V lost 0 bases and J 0 bases, leaving 5 bases between the germline ends. From germline, CDR1 is MSHET and CDR2 SYDVDS. This CDR3 is CASSLSPTNSDYTF. The sequenced part of the CDR3 DNA is TGTGCTAGCAGTTTATCGCCCACAAACTCCGACTACACC.